Sequencing of this TCR beta chain was carried out in a study of T cells in Graves' hyperthyroidism and ophthalmopathy (dated by TCRdb to between 2018 and 2021). A note on the overall study: Peripheral blood samples were taken at the time of initial diagnosis, prior to any treatment. The study also compared thyroid tissue and blood T-cell repertoires from over 5 Graves' hyperthyroidism patients. Whether ophthalmopathy could be predicted prospectively was tested in an independent validation cohort made up of 18 to 20 hyperthyroidism patients plus 17 patients who later progressed to ophthalmopathy. According to the paper, TCR Vbeta CDR3 sequencing was carried out on around 140 peripheral blood samples, which came from approximately 43 ophthalmopathy, around 74 hyperthyroidism and roughly 17 progressor patients. The 100 discovery patients were randomly split 7:3 into training and test sets. To identify distinguishing TCR V-J signatures, a discovery cohort of 100 or so patients was used, comprising some 45 with Graves' ophthalmopathy and around 60 with stable Graves' hyperthyroidism. Once sampling was done, hyperthyroidism patients were given methimazole at a starting dose of 30 mg daily, whereas ophthalmopathy patients were given high-dose intravenous methylprednisolone. What the research found in general, with its limitations: In validation, the model predicted progression to ophthalmopathy a median of about 6.5 months before onset, with approximately 68% sensitivity and 72.22% specificity. Most expanded thyroid clonotypes (frequency above 0.001) were also found in blood, which suggests that blood repertoires may mirror thyroid immune responses. A model built on a 13 V-J signature distinguished ophthalmopathy from stable hyperthyroidism, reaching around 90% sensitivity and under 84% specificity in cross-validation and 80%/75% in testing. No statistical method was used to fix the sample size in advance, and group allocation was not hidden from the investigators.

Graves' hyperthyroidism was defined as stable when no progression to ophthalmopathy occurred over 18 months of follow-up. Hyperthyroidism patients were newly diagnosed, with disease duration under 2 months, and aged 18 to 65 years. Patients with uncontrolled infections, other autoimmune diseases, pregnancy or lactation were excluded. Diagnoses were based on clinical symptoms, serum thyroxine and TRAb, thyroid ultrasound and orbital computed tomography. Ficoll-Paque density gradient centrifugation was used to isolate PBMCs from approximately 10 ml of fresh peripheral blood. Total RNA was extracted using Trizol reagent, and RNA quality was assessed on an Agilent 2100 Bioanalyzer. TCR beta CDR3 regions were amplified from RNA transcripts. For the first round of RT-PCR on the TCR CDR3, the HTBI primer set was used together with the Qiagen OneStep RT-PCR kit. A second multiplex PCR round built the libraries, followed by size selection and purification. Sequencing of the libraries was done on an Illumina HiSeq2000 using paired-end 100 bp reads. In the original analysis: SOAPnuke was used to process the raw data, removing reads that contained adapters or uncalled bases, had a mean Phred below 15, or lacked an exact match to the constant primer or identifier. COPE v1.2.5 was used to merge the high-quality paired reads, and each unique nucleotide sequence was defined as a clonotype. MiTCR v1.1 was used to align clonotypes to the IMGT TRBV, TRBD and TRBJ reference segments. The analysis was restricted to V-J combinations with a frequency above 0.0001, which together covered about 99% of the repertoires. The TCS score was defined as F50 (clonal expansion) divided by E x V (chaos), with BLOSUM62-based TCRdist calculated between CDR3 peptides within each V-J. Welch's t-statistics and random forest reduced fewer than 550 V-J features to roughly 13, which were used in a naive Bayes classifier (R e1071). The similarity between thyroid and blood repertoires was quantified using the Morisita-Horn index. TCRdb reworked the public reads: Q25 trimming with fastp, MiXCR clone assembly, productive beta chains retained. Each entry merges the rows of one CDR3 protein and shows their most common DNA and genes. TCRdb, not the authors, supplied the V and J calls. Within this sample are 700,000 to 950,000 distinct CDR3 sequences, with roughly a third of them counted one time only. Less than 35% of the sample comes from the top ten.

With regard to this clonotype: Which antigen it targets is not known. No base quality values were provided; no much bigger clone lies one nucleotide off.

Reading the germline V gene gives CDR1 MNHEY and CDR2 SVGAGI. Trimming at the junction amounts to 0 bases on V and 10 bases on J, and the germline ends lie 21 bases apart. Counted from cysteine to phenylalanine, this CDR3 has 16 amino acids. The CDR3 DNA has 48 bases and is translated from base 1. The sequence links TRBV6-5 to TRBJ1-1, with TRBD1 perhaps the D gene, on 5 matching bases. Sample: blood. The sequence was collected from a woman aged 40 to 49 with Graves' hyperthyroidism. The DNA reads TGTGCCAGCAGTTACTCGAGGGGTGCGGGAACACTGGGAGCTTTCTTT. Its translation is CASSYSRGAGTLGAFF.